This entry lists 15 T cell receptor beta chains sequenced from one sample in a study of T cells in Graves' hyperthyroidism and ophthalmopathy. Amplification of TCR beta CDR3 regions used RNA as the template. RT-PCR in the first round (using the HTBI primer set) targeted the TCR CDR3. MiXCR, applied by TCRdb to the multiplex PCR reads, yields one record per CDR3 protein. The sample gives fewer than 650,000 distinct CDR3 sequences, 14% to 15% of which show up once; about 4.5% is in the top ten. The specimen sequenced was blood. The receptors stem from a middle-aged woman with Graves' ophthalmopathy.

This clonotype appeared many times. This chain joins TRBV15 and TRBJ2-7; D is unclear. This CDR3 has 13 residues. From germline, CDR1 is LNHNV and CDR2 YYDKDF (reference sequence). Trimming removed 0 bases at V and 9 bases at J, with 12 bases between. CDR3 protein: CATSRDKSTGQYF. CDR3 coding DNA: TGTGCCACCAGCAGAGATAAGTCAACGGGGCAGTACTTC.

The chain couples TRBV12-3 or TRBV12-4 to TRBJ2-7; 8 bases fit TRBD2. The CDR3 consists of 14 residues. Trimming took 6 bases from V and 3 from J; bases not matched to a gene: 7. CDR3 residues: CASSLSGAHYEQYF. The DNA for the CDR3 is TGTGCCAGCAGCCTTAGCGGGGCTCACTACGAGCAGTACTTC.

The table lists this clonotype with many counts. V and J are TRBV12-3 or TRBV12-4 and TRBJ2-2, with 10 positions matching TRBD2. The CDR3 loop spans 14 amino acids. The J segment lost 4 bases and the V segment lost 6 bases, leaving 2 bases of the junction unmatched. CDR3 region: CASRGLASTGELFF. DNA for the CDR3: TGTGCCAGCAGGGGACTAGCGAGCACCGGGGAGCTGTTTTTT.

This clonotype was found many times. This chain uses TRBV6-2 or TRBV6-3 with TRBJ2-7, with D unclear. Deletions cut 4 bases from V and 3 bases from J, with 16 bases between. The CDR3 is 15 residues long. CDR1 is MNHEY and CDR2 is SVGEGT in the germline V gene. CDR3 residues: CASSSILTEIYEQYF. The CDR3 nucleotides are TGTGCCAGCAGTTCGATCCTAACAGAGATCTACGAGCAGTACTTC.

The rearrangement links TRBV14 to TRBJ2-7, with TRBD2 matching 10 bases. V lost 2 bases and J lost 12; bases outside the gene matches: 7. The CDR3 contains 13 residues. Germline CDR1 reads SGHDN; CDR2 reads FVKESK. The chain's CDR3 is CASSQSLAGVRYF. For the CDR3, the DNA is TGTGCCAGCAGCCAAAGTCTAGCGGGAGTTCGGTACTTC.

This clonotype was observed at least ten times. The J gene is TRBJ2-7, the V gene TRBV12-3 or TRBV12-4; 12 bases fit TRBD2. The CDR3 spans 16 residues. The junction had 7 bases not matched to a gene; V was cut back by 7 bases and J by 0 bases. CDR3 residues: CASIPGLAGTSYEQYF. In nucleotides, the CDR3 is TGTGCCAGCATTCCGGGACTAGCGGGCACCTCCTACGAGCAGTACTTC.

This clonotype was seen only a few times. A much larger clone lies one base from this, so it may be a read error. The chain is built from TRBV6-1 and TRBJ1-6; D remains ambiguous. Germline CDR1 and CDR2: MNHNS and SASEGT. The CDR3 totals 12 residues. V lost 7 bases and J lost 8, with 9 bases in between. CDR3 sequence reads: CASNSTDSPLHF. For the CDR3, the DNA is TGTGCCAGCAACTCGACCGATTCACCCCTCCACTTT.

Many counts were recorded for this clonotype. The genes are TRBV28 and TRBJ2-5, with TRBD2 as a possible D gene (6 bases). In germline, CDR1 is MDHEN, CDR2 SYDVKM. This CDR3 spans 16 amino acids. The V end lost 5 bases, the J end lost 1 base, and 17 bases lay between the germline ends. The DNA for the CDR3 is TGTGCCAGCAGTCTTCTAACAGGACTACTCCAAGAGACCCAGTACTTC. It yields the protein CASSLLTGLLQETQYF.

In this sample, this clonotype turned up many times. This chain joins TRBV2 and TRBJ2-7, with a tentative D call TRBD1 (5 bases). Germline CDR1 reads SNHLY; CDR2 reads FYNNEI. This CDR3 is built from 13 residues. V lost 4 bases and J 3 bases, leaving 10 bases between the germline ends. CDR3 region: CASSGRAIYEQYF. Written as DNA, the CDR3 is TGTGCCAGCAGTGGCAGGGCAATCTACGAGCAGTACTTC.

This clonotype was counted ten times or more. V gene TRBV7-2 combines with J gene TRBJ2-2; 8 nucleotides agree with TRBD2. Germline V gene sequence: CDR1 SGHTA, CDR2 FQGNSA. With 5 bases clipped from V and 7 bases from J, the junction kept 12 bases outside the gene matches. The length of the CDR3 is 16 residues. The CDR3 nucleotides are TGTGCCAGCAGCCACGGTAGCGGGATTGGTAACGGGGAGCTGTTTTTT. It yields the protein CASSHGSGIGNGELFF.

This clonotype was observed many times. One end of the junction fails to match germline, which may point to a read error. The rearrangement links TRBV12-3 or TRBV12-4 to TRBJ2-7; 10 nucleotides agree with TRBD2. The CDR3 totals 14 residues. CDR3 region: CASSLAGVTYEQYF. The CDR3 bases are TGTGCCAGCAGTCTAGCGGGAGTCACCTACGAGCAGTACTTC.

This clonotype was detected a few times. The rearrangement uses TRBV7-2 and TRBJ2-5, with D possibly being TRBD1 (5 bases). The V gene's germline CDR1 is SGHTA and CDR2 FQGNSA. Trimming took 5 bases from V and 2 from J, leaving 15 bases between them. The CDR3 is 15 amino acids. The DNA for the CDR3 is TGTGCCAGCAGCATACAAGCCCAGGGTCAAGAGACCCAGTACTTC. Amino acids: CASSIQAQGQETQYF.

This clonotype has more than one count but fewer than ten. CDR3: CASSNRGLYTEAFF. CDR3 DNA sequence: TGTGCCAGTAGTAACAGGGGGCTCTACACTGAAGCTTTCTTT. The chain links TRBV19 to TRBJ1-1; 9 nucleotides match TRBD1. Per germline, CDR1 LNHDA and CDR2 SQIVND (reference sequence). With V trimmed by 4 bases and J by 3 bases, 3 bases remained unmatched. The CDR3 contains 14 residues.

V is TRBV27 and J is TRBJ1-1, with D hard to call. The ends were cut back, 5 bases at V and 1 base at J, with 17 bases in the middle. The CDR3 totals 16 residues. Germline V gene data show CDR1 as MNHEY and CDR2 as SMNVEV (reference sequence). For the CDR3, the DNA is TGTGCCAGCAGTCCTCTATCCCGACGCGGGAACACTGAAGCTTTCTTT. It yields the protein CASSPLSRRGNTEAFF.

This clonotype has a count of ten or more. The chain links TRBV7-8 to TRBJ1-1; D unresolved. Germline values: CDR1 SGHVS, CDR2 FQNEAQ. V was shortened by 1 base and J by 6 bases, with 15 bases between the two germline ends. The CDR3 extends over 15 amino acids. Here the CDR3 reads CASSLGRSYSAEAFF. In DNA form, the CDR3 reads TGTGCCAGCAGCTTAGGTCGTAGTTATAGTGCTGAAGCTTTCTTT. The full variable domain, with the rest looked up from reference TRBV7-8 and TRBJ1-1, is GAGVSQSPRYKVAKRGQDVALRCDPISGHVSLFWYQQALGQGPEFLTYFQNEAQLDKSGLPSDRFFAERPEGSVSTLKIQRTQQEDSAVYLCASSLGRSYSAEAFFGQGTRLTVV.